A single sample gave rise to the 15 T cell receptor beta chains below, sequenced in a study of radiotherapy plus CTLA-4 blockade in lung cancer. Sequenced by immunoSEQ multiplex PCR; TCRdb stores in-frame clones only, minus some. The table lists more than 100,000 clones, 75% to 90% of them singletons, with over 6% in the top ten. This material consisted of peripheral blood, taken from a patient treated with radiotherapy plus ipilimumab. These receptors were taken from a human donor with non-small cell lung cancer that progressed on radiotherapy plus ipilimumab.

As to this clone: A read error may produce the germline difference seen at one junction end. The chain has TRBV10-3 and TRBJ2-3; unclear D gene. Germline V gene data show CDR1 as ENHRY and CDR2 as SYGVKD. The CDR3 is made up of 12 amino acids. Written as DNA, the CDR3 is TGTGCCATCAGTGAGGGGAACCCGACCTGGAATTTT. Protein sequence: CAISEGNPTWNF.

The V call is TRBV4-1, the J call TRBJ1-3; unclear D gene. Trimming stripped 4 bases from V and 2 bases from J, with 18 bases between. The germline CDR1 and CDR2 sequences are MGHRA and YSYEKL. The CDR3 consists of 17 residues. CDR3 sequence: CASSPQSAQKTGNTIYF. CDR3 nucleotides: TGCGCCAGCAGCCCTCAATCCGCGCAAAAAACTGGAAACACCATATATTTT.

This rearrangement joins TRBV28 to TRBJ1-5, with no clear D. The CDR3 has 14 residues. V was clipped by 3 bases and J by 4 bases, with 10 bases between them. CDR1 MDHEN and CDR2 SYDVKM come from the germline V gene. Here the CDR3 reads CASSLSPRNQPQHF. The CDR3, as DNA: TGTGCCAGCAGTTTGTCCCCCCGGAATCAGCCCCAGCATTTT.

The chain links TRBV7-8 to TRBJ2-7, with D perhaps matching TRBD1 (5 bases). The CDR3 extends over 14 amino acids. From germline, CDR1 is SGHVS and CDR2 FQNEAQ. The germline V and J ends were trimmed by 6 bases and 0 bases, with 12 bases remaining between them. CDR3 nucleotides: TGTGCCAGCAGAAGGGGTCCCGACTCCTACGAGCAGTACTTC. Translated, it gives CASRRGPDSYEQYF.

This chain uses TRBV4-2 with TRBJ2-1, with a possible D match to TRBD2 (5 bases). The CDR3 loop spans 15 amino acids. Trimming took off 1 base at V and 15 bases at J, with 22 bases between the two ends. Per germline, CDR1 LGHNA and CDR2 YNFKEQ. The CDR3 DNA follows: TGTGCCAGCAGCCAAGGCGCCGTCCCCCACCCGGGGTGGTTCTTC. Its protein product is CASSQGAVPHPGWFF.

The rearrangement uses TRBV4-1 and TRBJ2-5; a weak D match, TRBD2 (6 bases). Gene TRBJ2-7 matches the end of the DNA better, so the J call may be wrong. The germline V gene encodes CDR1 MGHRA and CDR2 YSYEKL. This CDR3 contains 15 residues. The CDR3 region is CASSQDPGDLYEQYF. Here the CDR3 DNA reads TGCGCCAGCAGCCAAGACCCGGGGGACCTTTACGAGCAGTACTTC.

The rearrangement joins TRBV7-2 to TRBJ2-7; D possibly corresponds to TRBD2 (5 bases). This CDR3 contains 14 residues. CDR1 is SGHTA and CDR2 is FQGNSA in the germline V gene. V gave up 4 bases and J gave up 3 bases, with 13 bases separating them. CDR3 sequence reads: CASSSWRGSYEQYF. CDR3 DNA: TGTGCCAGCAGCTCTTGGCGAGGGAGCTACGAGCAGTACTTC.

This clone has more than one count but fewer than ten. The gene calls are TRBV4-2 and TRBJ2-1; 14 positions match TRBD2. With V trimmed by 4 bases and J by 7 bases, 9 bases remained unmatched. Germline CDR1 is LGHNA and CDR2 is YNFKEQ. CDR3 size: 17 residues. The CDR3 spells CASSPGLGTSGSNEQFF. Written as DNA, the CDR3 is TGTGCCAGCAGCCCCGGTCTTGGGACTAGCGGGAGTAATGAGCAGTTCTTC.

The V gene is TRBV7-6, the J gene TRBJ1-2; a weak D match, TRBD1 (6 bases). The CDR3 extends over 15 amino acids. The V and J ends lost 2 bases and 2 bases respectively, with 12 bases between them. The germline gives CDR1 SGHVS, CDR2 FNYEAQ. CDR3 DNA sequence: TGTGCCAGCAGCTTATCAAGGGGGGCCAACTATGGCTACACCTTC. Protein sequence: CASSLSRGANYGYTF.

This chain joins TRBV5-1 and TRBJ2-5; D gene uncertain. Per germline, CDR1 SGHRS and CDR2 YFSETQ. The length of the CDR3 is 16 residues. Trimming left V 4 bases short and J 1 base short, with 17 bases between. CDR3 region: CASSISGPASQETQYF. DNA of the CDR3: TGCGCCAGCAGCATTTCCGGGCCGGCAAGCCAAGAGACCCAGTACTTC.

The V gene is TRBV30, the J gene TRBJ1-5; D remains unclear. Trimming left V 4 bases short and J 9 bases short, with 13 bases between. Germline CDR1 reads GTSNPN; CDR2 reads SVGIG (reference sequence). The CDR3 sequence is 12 residues long. The CDR3 DNA reads as TGTGCCTGGAATAAAGGTGATAGGCCCCAGCATTTT. Its translation is CAWNKGDRPQHF.

This chain uses TRBV7-9 with TRBJ2-7; D is uncertain. CDR3 size: 14 residues. The V and J ends lost 6 bases and 0 bases respectively, with 12 bases between them. The germline V gene encodes CDR1 SEHNR and CDR2 FQNEAQ (reference sequence). This CDR3 is CASSYRTNSYEQYF. Written as DNA, the CDR3 is TGTGCCAGCAGTTATAGGACGAACTCCTACGAGCAGTACTTC.

The rearrangement uses TRBV7-9 and TRBJ1-1; D call uncertain. The CDR3 runs to 13 residues. Trimming removed 2 bases from V and 4 bases from J, with 8 bases in between. CDR1 and CDR2 (germline): SEHNR, FQNEAQ (reference sequence). The CDR3, as DNA: TGTGCCAGCAGCTTATCAGGTCCCACTGAAGCTTTCTTT. Its translation: CASSLSGPTEAFF.

The gene calls are TRBV12-5 and TRBJ1-3; 8 positions match TRBD1. Germline V gives CDR1 LGHNT, CDR2 FRNRAP. This CDR3 comprises 18 residues. The junction had 11 bases not matched to a gene; V was cut back by 0 bases and J by 4 bases. CDR3 nucleotides: TGTGCTAGTGGTTTGGTACGTTTTGGACAGGGTAGAGGAAACACCATATATTTT. Translated, it gives CASGLVRFGQGRGNTIYF.

The genes are TRBV25-1 and TRBJ2-7; tentative D call: TRBD1 (6 bases). CDR3 size: 13 residues. Germline V gives CDR1 MGHDK, CDR2 SYGVNS. Deletions cut 4 bases from V and 3 bases from J, with 10 bases between. As DNA, the CDR3 is TGTGCCAGCAGTGTAACAGGGATCTACGAGCAGTACTTC. Encoded protein: CASSVTGIYEQYF.